The 16 T cell receptor beta chains reported below all come from one sample, sequenced in a study of T cell responses to AZD1222 COVID-19 vaccine. Assay: immunoSEQ multiplex PCR; the TCRdb copy retains only in-frame clones and omits some. The table records over 100,000 clones, about 86% of them present only once. The source material was peripheral blood, sampled on day 0 of AZD1222 vaccination. Receptors originate from an adult in good health.

This chain uses TRBV10-3 with TRBJ2-3; D possibly corresponds to TRBD1 (5 bases). This CDR3 is 15 amino acids long. V lost 0 bases and J 3 bases, leaving 10 bases between the germline ends. Germline lookup yields CDR1 ENHRY and CDR2 SYGVKD. In nucleotides, the CDR3 is TGTGCCATCAGTGAGTCCAGGGTAACTACAGATACGCAGTATTTT. This encodes CAISESRVTTDTQYF.

The chain recombines TRBV27 with TRBJ1-5; TRBD1 might be the D (5 bases). Trimming removed 4 bases at V and 6 bases at J, with 19 bases between. The CDR3 spans 16 residues. CDR1 is MNHEY, CDR2 SMNVEV, per germline (reference sequence). The CDR3 sequence is CASSSAAKGWVQPQHF. Written as DNA, the CDR3 is TGTGCCAGCAGTTCGGCGGCGAAGGGGTGGGTTCAGCCCCAGCATTTT.

To note about this clone: In the same sample, other DNA sequences code for this CDR3. The J gene is TRBJ2-7, the V gene TRBV6-5; no reliable D call. The length of the CDR3 is 14 residues. Germline-derived CDR1 and CDR2 are MNHEY and SVGAGI. V lost 0 bases to trimming and J lost 1 base, with 7 bases between them. Here the CDR3 reads CASSYSRSSYEQYF. The CDR3 bases are TGTGCCAGCAGTTACTCCCGTTCGTCCTACGAGCAGTACTTC.

This clone has more than one count but fewer than ten. This chain connects TRBV19 to TRBJ1-5; D is uncertain. Per the germline V gene, CDR1 is LNHDA and CDR2 is SQIVND (reference sequence). The V and J ends lost 1 base and 4 bases respectively, with 5 bases between them. The CDR3 has 13 amino acids. The CDR3 coding sequence is TGTGCCAGTAGTATAGCCGGAAATCAGCCCCAGCATTTT. Its translation: CASSIAGNQPQHF.

The chain has TRBV7-2 and TRBJ1-1; 9 bases agree with TRBD1. Germline lookup yields CDR1 SGHTA and CDR2 FQGNSA. The V segment lost 5 bases and the J segment 2 bases; nucleotides outside the gene matches: 12. CDR3 length equals 17 residues. CDR3 amino acids: CASSTGDRVWENTEAFF. In nucleotides, the CDR3 is TGTGCCAGCAGCACCGGGGACAGGGTCTGGGAAAACACTGAAGCTTTCTTT. The full variable domain, in which reference TRBV7-2 and TRBJ1-1 provide the parts outside the CDR3, is GAGVSQSPSNKVTEKGKDVELRCDPISGHTALYWYRQSLGQGLEFLIYFQGNSAPDKSGLPSDRFSAERTGGSVSTLTIQRTQQEDSAVYLCASSTGDRVWENTEAFFGQGTRLTVV.

The CDR3 protein is CASSLKQGAYGYTF. In nucleotides, the CDR3 is TGCGCCAGCAGCCTCAAACAGGGGGCCTACGGCTACACCTTC. The gene calls are TRBV5-1 and TRBJ1-2; 9 bases line up with TRBD1. With V trimmed by 4 bases and J by 8 bases, 9 bases remained unmatched. CDR3 length: 14 residues. Germline V gives CDR1 SGHRS, CDR2 YFSETQ. The full variable domain, with the rest looked up from reference TRBV5-1 and TRBJ1-2, is KAGVTQTPRYLIKTRGQQVTLSCSPISGHRSVSWYQQTPGQGLQFLFEYFSETQRNKGNFPGRFSGRQFSNSRSEMNVSTLELGDSALYLCASSLKQGAYGYTFGSGTRLTVV.

This clone occurred a few times. The rearrangement uses TRBV19 and TRBJ1-1, with a possible D match to TRBD1 (5 bases). The CDR3 contains 16 residues. From germline, CDR1 is LNHDA and CDR2 SQIVND (reference sequence). V lost 4 bases and J 2 bases, leaving 17 bases between the germline ends. The CDR3 here is CASSTLEKGPNTEAFF. The CDR3 DNA reads as TGTGCCAGTAGTACCCTGGAAAAGGGACCTAACACTGAAGCTTTCTTT.

The chain links TRBV19 to TRBJ2-2, with D unclear. The CDR3 runs to 13 residues. Trimming stripped 8 bases from V and 3 bases from J, with 10 bases between. Germline CDR1 is LNHDA and CDR2 is SQIVND (reference sequence). This chain's CDR3 is CASGKVDTGELFF. CDR3 nucleotides: TGTGCCAGTGGAAAGGTCGACACCGGGGAGCTGTTTTTT.

The chain employs TRBV13 and TRBJ2-5, with 8 bases matching TRBD2. This CDR3 has 14 amino acids. Trimming cost V 3 bases and J 4 bases; bases outside gene matches: 4. Germline values: CDR1 PRHDT, CDR2 FYEKMQ (reference sequence). The CDR3 spells CASSLAGGGETQYF. The CDR3 DNA sequence: TGTGCCAGCAGCTTGGCGGGGGGTGGAGAGACCCAGTACTTC.

CDR3 coding DNA: TGTGCCAGCAGTTCCCGGGTCCTTTATCAGCCCCAGCATTTT. Translation gives CASSSRVLYQPQHF. The chain links TRBV6-2 or TRBV6-3 to TRBJ1-5; D gene ambiguous. The germline V and J ends were trimmed by 4 bases and 5 bases, with 12 bases remaining between them. This CDR3 spans 14 amino acids. Germline-derived CDR1 and CDR2 are MNHEY and SVGEGT.

V usage is TRBV19 and J usage is TRBJ1-5; perhaps TRBD1 as D (6 bases). Trimming shortened V by 9 bases and J by 0 bases, and 21 bases separated the two germline ends. CDR3 length: 17 residues. The germline V gene encodes CDR1 LNHDA and CDR2 SQIVND (reference sequence). CDR3 nucleotides: TGTGCCAGCGTAAAGGCTGGTTGGACAGATAGCAATCAGCCCCAGCATTTT. Its protein product is CASVKAGWTDSNQPQHF.

As for this clone: The same CDR3 can be traced to other DNA sequences in this sample. The gene calls are TRBV6-5 and TRBJ2-3, with 13 bases fitting TRBD2. Looked up from germline, CDR1 is MNHEY and CDR2 is SVGAGI. V lost 4 bases, J lost 0 bases, and 1 base stayed unmatched. The CDR3 is made up of 16 amino acids. This CDR3 is CASSSLAGGSTDTQYF. CDR3 nucleotide sequence: TGTGCCAGCAGTTCACTAGCGGGGGGGAGCACAGATACGCAGTATTTT.

The chain is built from TRBV28 and TRBJ1-2, with a possible D match to TRBD1 (6 bases). The CDR3 sequence is 11 residues long. Trimming cost V 10 bases and J 6 bases, with 12 bases left between them. CDR1 is MDHEN, CDR2 SYDVKM, per germline. The CDR3 nucleotides are TGTGCCATACAGGGTCTCGATGGCTACACCTTC. It specifies CAIQGLDGYTF.

The genes are TRBV6-5 and TRBJ2-2; D call uncertain. This CDR3 has 14 amino acids. Germline CDR1 and CDR2: MNHEY and SVGAGI. Trimming stripped 0 bases from V and 1 base from J, with 3 bases between. The CDR3 region is CASSYSQNTGELFF. In nucleotides, the CDR3 is TGTGCCAGCAGTTACTCGCAGAACACCGGGGAGCTGTTTTTT.

The V and J genes are TRBV5-5 and TRBJ2-2, with D perhaps matching TRBD2 (5 bases). The germline V and J ends were trimmed by 4 bases and 4 bases, with 11 bases remaining between them. Germline CDR1 SGHKS, CDR2 YYEKEE (reference sequence). The CDR3 is made up of 14 amino acids. CDR3 region: CASSPGLITGELFF. DNA of the CDR3: TGTGCCAGCAGCCCCGGACTGATCACCGGGGAGCTGTTTTTT.

The table lists this clone with a count of one. The rearrangement links TRBV6-5 to TRBJ2-2; possibly TRBD1 for D (6 bases). The CDR3 sequence is 14 residues long. V dropped 3 bases and J dropped 4 bases, with 9 bases sitting between them. Germline V gene data show CDR1 as MNHEY and CDR2 as SVGAGI. The CDR3: CASSYSRGTGELFF. The DNA of the CDR3 is TGTGCCAGCAGTTATTCCAGGGGCACCGGGGAGCTGTTTTTT.